A selection of T cell receptor beta chains follows, all from one sample in a study of blood T cell repertoires in COVID-19. Assay: immunoSEQ multiplex PCR; the TCRdb copy retains only in-frame clones and omits some. Among roughly 120,000 clones, around three quarters were seen once, and the ten largest hold 3% to 4.5%. The sequenced material came from peripheral blood. These receptors originate from a woman of 80 years or more with acute or convalescent COVID-19. Both conserved end residues are part of each CDR3. D genes are given only for firm matches. Size values are once, few and many counts, or a class for expanded clones, and some rows have none.

j_gene | v_gene | d_gene | abundance | CDR3aa | CDR3nt
TRBJ1-1 | TRBV11-3 | . | . | CASSPSWGGLNTEAFF | TGTGCCAGCAGCCCCAGTTGGGGGGGACTAAACACTGAAGCTTTCTTT
TRBJ1-1 | TRBV9 | . | . | CASSAFQGTEAFF | TGTGCCAGCAGCGCATTCCAGGGGACTGAAGCTTTCTTT
TRBJ2-3 | TRBV6-1 | . | . | CASSEGAGTDTQYF | TGTGCCAGCAGTGAGGGAGCAGGCACAGATACGCAGTATTTT
TRBJ2-1 | TRBV9 | . | few | CASTRGDSPYEQFF | TGTGCCAGCACCAGGGGGGACAGCCCCTATGAGCAGTTCTTC
TRBJ2-1 | TRBV6-2/TRBV6-3 | TRBD2 | . | CASSPPGGGRYNEQFF | TGTGCCAGCAGCCCCCCGGGGGGGGGAAGGTACAATGAGCAGTTCTTC
TRBJ2-5 | TRBV7-6 | TRBD1 | once | CASSPTGTGGMKTQYF | TGTGCCAGCAGCCCTACCGGGACAGGGGGTATGAAGACCCAGTACTTC
TRBJ1-2 | TRBV5-4 | . | . | CASSSGQRPYGYTF | TGTGCCAGCAGCTCTGGACAGAGACCTTATGGCTACACCTTC
TRBJ1-1 | TRBV5-5 | . | . | CASSLIWEGTEAFF | TGTGCCAGCAGCTTGATCTGGGAGGGCACTGAAGCTTTCTTT
TRBJ1-1 | TRBV30 | . | . | CAWRAWRAGTEAFF | TGTGCCTGGAGAGCCTGGAGGGCAGGAACTGAAGCTTTCTTT
TRBJ1-2 | TRBV5-4 | . | many | CASSTQVGYGYTF | TGTGCCAGCAGCACGCAGGTGGGCTATGGCTACACCTTC
TRBJ1-2 | TRBV13 | . | . | CASSLGISTLATF | TGTGCCAGCAGCTTGGGTATTTCGACTTTAGCCACCTTC
TRBJ2-7 | TRBV7-2 | TRBD1 | . | CASSMGQSYEQYF | TGTGCCAGCAGCATGGGACAGTCCTACGAGCAGTACTTC
TRBJ1-5 | TRBV23-1 | . | . | CASRRESNQPQHF | TGCGCCAGCAGAAGGGAGTCAAATCAGCCCCAGCATTTT
TRBJ2-2 | TRBV3-1/TRBV3-2 | TRBD1 | . | CASSQRQGMTGELFF | TGTGCCAGCAGCCAGAGACAGGGTATGACCGGGGAGCTGTTTTTT
TRBJ2-7 | TRBV6-2/TRBV6-3 | . | . | CASSLFDRSYEQYF | TGTGCCAGCAGCCTCTTCGACAGGTCCTACGAGCAGTACTTC
TRBJ1-1 | TRBV5-5 | . | . | CASSSKYQGSAEAFF | TGTGCCAGCAGCTCCAAATATCAGGGGTCCGCTGAAGCTTTCTTT
TRBJ2-5 | TRBV2 | TRBD2 | . | CASSESSTGGETQYF | TGTGCCAGCAGTGAATCCTCGACCGGGGGGGAGACCCAGTACTTC
TRBJ1-3 | TRBV4-3 | TRBD1 | . | CASSFDRAGNTIYF | TGCGCCAGCAGTTTCGACAGGGCTGGAAACACCATATATTTT
TRBJ1-4 | TRBV5-5 | . | . | CASSLVMGRTNEKLFF | TGTGCCAGCAGCTTGGTGATGGGGCGGACGAATGAAAAACTGTTTTTT
TRBJ2-2 | TRBV19 | TRBD2 | many | CASSISSGRGNTGELFF | TGTGCCAGTAGTATATCTAGCGGGAGGGGGAACACCGGGGAGCTGTTTTTT
TRBJ1-5 | TRBV18 | TRBD1 | . | CASGTGNQPQHF | TGTGCCAGCGGGACAGGCAATCAGCCCCAGCATTTT
TRBJ1-5 | TRBV6-5 | . | once | CASSYSRGDQPQHF | TGTGCCAGCAGTTACTCTCGGGGAGATCAGCCCCAGCATTTT
TRBJ2-7 | TRBV6-1 | . | . | CASSVWQPGDHRGYEQYF | TGTGCCAGCAGTGTCTGGCAGCCGGGAGACCACCGGGGGTACGAGCAGTACTTC
TRBJ2-7 | TRBV10-3 | . | . | CAISGDSNYEQYF | TGTGCCATCAGTGGGGACTCAAACTACGAGCAGTACTTC
TRBJ2-7 | TRBV29-1 | . | . | CSVAGTDSYEQYF | TGCAGCGTTGCCGGGACTGATTCCTACGAGCAGTACTTC
TRBJ2-1 | TRBV19 | TRBD2 | . | CASSPILGTSELNEQFF | TGTGCCAGTAGTCCTATCCTCGGGACTAGCGAACTCAATGAGCAGTTCTTC
TRBJ2-2 | TRBV4-1 | TRBD2 | . | CASRYSGTSTGELFF | TGCGCCAGCAGGTATTCCGGGACTAGCACCGGGGAGCTGTTTTTT
TRBJ1-6 | TRBV27 | TRBD1 | . | CASSWGQGPSNSPLHF | TGTGCCAGCAGTTGGGGACAGGGGCCTTCTAATTCACCCCTCCACTTT
TRBJ1-3 | TRBV5-4 | TRBD1 | . | CASSTDRGLGNTIYF | TGTGCCAGCAGCACAGACAGGGGGCTTGGAAACACCATATATTTT
TRBJ2-5 | TRBV18 | . | . | CASSYGAGEETQYF | TGTGCCAGCTCATACGGGGCAGGGGAAGAGACCCAGTACTTC
TRBJ1-5 | TRBV28 | . | . | CASSLSGLSNQPQHF | TGTGCCAGCAGTTTGTCAGGGCTTAGCAATCAGCCCCAGCATTTT
TRBJ2-4 | TRBV15 | TRBD1 | few | CATSRDPRQGNIQYF | TGTGCCACCAGCAGAGATCCGAGACAGGGAAACATTCAGTACTTC
TRBJ2-4 | TRBV28 | . | . | CASSLLAKNIQYF | TGTGCCAGCAGTCTGTTAGCCAAAAACATTCAGTACTTC
TRBJ1-1 | TRBV10-3 | . | . | CAISESSGWNTEAFF | TGTGCCATCAGTGAGTCGTCGGGGTGGAACACTGAAGCTTTCTTT
TRBJ1-1 | TRBV7-3 | . | . | CASSLTGAVNTEAFF | TGTGCCAGCAGCTTAACAGGGGCAGTGAACACTGAAGCTTTCTTT
TRBJ1-5 | TRBV19 | TRBD1 | . | CASSRGTGNNQPQHF | TGTGCCAGTAGTAGGGGGACAGGCAACAATCAGCCCCAGCATTTT
TRBJ2-5 | TRBV7-2 | . | . | CASRPGSALQETQYF | TGTGCCAGCAGACCGGGATCCGCGCTTCAAGAGACCCAGTACTTC
TRBJ2-1 | TRBV5-1 | TRBD2 | . | CASSLGGRADNEQFF | TGCGCCAGCAGCTTAGGCGGGAGGGCAGACAATGAGCAGTTCTTC
TRBJ1-3 | TRBV18 | TRBD1 | . | CASSPPTGAYSGNTIYF | TGTGCCAGCTCACCACCAACAGGGGCTTACTCTGGAAACACCATATATTTT
TRBJ1-2 | TRBV5-1 | TRBD1 | . | CASSLNAGTAYGYTF | TGCGCCAGCAGCCTAAACGCCGGGACAGCATATGGCTACACCTTC
TRBJ1-1 | TRBV6-5 | . | . | CASSQRVGRSEAFF | TGTGCCAGCAGTCAACGTGTTGGGAGGTCCGAAGCTTTCTTT
TRBJ1-5 | TRBV3-1/TRBV3-2 | . | . | CASSQGGIAGNQPQHF | TGTGCCAGCAGCCAAGGAGGGATTGCGGGCAATCAGCCCCAGCATTTT
TRBJ1-5 | TRBV27 | . | . | CASSWRPRGPQHF | TGTGCCAGCAGTTGGAGGCCTCGGGGGCCCCAGCATTTT
TRBJ1-1 | TRBV12-3/TRBV12-4 | . | . | CASSLFFGAGAFF | TGTGCCAGCAGTTTATTTTTTGGGGCAGGGGCTTTCTTT
TRBJ1-1 | TRBV5-3 | . | . | CARSFPGILNTEAFF | TGTGCCAGAAGCTTTCCGGGGATACTGAACACTGAAGCTTTCTTT
TRBJ2-5 | TRBV5-4 | . | few | CASSLRQGETQYF | TGTGCCAGCAGCTTGCGTCAGGGCGAGACCCAGTACTTC
TRBJ1-3 | TRBV18 | . | . | CASSPEQVSGNTIYF | TGTGCCAGCTCACCCGAACAGGTTTCTGGAAACACCATATATTTT
TRBJ2-1 | TRBV19 | . | . | CASSIKGLPTGRQFF | TGTGCCAGTAGTATTAAAGGCCTACCCACAGGACGGCAGTTCTTC